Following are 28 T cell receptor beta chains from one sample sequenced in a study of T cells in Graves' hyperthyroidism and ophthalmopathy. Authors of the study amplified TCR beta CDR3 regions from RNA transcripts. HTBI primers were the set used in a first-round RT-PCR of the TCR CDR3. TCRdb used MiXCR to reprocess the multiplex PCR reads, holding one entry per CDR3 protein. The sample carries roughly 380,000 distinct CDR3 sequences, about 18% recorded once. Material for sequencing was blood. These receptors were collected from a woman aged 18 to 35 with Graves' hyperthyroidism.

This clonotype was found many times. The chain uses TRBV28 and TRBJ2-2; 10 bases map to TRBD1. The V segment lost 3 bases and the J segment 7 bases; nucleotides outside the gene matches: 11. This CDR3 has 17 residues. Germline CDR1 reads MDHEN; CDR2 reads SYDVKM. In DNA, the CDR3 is TGTGCCAGCAGTTTCCCGCATGACAGGGGGCGTCACGGGGAGCTGTTTTTT. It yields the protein CASSFPHDRGRHGELFF.

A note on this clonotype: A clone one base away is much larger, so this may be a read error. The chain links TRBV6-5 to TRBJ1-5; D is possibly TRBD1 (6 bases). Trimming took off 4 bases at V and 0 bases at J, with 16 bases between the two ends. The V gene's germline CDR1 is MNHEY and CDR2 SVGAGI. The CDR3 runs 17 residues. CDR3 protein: CASSFLDSRYSNQPQHF. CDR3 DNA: TGTGCCAGCAGTTTCCTGGACAGTAGGTATAGCAATCAGCCCCAGCATTTT.

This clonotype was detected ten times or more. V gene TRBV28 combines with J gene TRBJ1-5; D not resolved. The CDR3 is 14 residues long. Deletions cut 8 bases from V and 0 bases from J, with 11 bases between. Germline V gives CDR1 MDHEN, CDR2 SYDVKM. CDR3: CASGFRNSNQPQHF. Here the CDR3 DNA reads TGTGCCAGCGGCTTCAGGAATAGCAATCAGCCCCAGCATTTT.

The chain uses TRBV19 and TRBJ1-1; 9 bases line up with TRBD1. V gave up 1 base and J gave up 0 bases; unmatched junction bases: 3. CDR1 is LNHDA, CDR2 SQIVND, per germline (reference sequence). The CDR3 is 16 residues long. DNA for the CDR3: TGTGCCAGTAGTATAGGGACAGGGGACATGAACACTGAAGCTTTCTTT. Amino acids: CASSIGTGDMNTEAFF. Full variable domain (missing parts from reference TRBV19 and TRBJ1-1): DGGITQSPKYLFRKEGQNVTLSCEQNLNHDAMYWYRQDPGQGLRLIYYSQIVNDFQKGDIAEGYSVSREKKESFPLTVTSAQKNPTAFYLCASSIGTGDMNTEAFFGQGTRLTVV.

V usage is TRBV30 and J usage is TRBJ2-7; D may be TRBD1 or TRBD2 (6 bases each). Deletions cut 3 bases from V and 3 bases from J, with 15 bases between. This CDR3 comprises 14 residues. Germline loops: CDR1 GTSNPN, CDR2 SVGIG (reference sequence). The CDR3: CAWRGGRRYYEQYF. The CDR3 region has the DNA TGTGCCTGGAGAGGGGGGCGAAGGTACTACGAGCAGTACTTC.

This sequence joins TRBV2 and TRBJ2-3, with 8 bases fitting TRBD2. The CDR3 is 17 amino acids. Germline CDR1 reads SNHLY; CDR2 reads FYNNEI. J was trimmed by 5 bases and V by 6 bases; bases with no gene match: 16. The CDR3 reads CASSSRRVAGSGDTQYF. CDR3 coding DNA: TGTGCCAGCAGCTCCCGGAGGGTAGCGGGGTCGGGAGATACGCAGTATTTT. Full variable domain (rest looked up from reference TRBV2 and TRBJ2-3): EPEVTQTPSHQVTQMGQEVILRCVPISNHLYFYWYRQILGQKVEFLVSFYNNEISEKSEIFDDQFSVERPDGSNFTLKIRSTKLEDSAMYFCASSSRRVAGSGDTQYFGPGTRLTVL.

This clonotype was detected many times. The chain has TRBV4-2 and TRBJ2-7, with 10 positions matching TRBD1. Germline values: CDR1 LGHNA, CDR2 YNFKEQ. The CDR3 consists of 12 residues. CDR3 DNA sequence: TGTGCGATCGGACAGGGGGCCTACGAGCAGTACTTC. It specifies CAIGQGAYEQYF.

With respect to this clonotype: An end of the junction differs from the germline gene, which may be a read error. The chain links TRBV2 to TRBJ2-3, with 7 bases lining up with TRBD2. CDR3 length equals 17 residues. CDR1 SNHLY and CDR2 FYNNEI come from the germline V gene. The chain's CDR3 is CASSPSGPRASTDTQYF. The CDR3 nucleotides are TGTGCCAGCAGTCCTAGCGGACCCCGTGCTAGCACAGACACGCAGTATTTT.

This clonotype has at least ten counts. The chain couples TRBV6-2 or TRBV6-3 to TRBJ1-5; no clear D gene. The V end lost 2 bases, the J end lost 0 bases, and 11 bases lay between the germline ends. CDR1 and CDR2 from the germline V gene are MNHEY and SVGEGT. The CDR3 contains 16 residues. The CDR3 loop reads CASSYLSPYSNQPQHF. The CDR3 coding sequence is TGTGCCAGCAGTTACCTTAGCCCGTATAGCAATCAGCCCCAGCATTTT.

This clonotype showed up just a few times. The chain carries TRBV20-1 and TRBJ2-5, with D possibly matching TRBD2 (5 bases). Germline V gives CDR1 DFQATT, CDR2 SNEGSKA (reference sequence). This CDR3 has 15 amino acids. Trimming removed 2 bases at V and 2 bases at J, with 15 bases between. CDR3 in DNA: TGCAGTGCTAGACCGTCCGCGAGGGAGCAAGAGACCCAGTACTTC. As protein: CSARPSAREQETQYF.

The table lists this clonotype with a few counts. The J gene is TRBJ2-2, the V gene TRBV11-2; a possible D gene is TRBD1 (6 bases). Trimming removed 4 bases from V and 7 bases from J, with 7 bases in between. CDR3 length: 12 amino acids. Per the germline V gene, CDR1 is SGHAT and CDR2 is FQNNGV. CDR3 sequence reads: CASSSQGGELFF. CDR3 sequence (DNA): TGTGCCAGCAGCTCACAGGGCGGGGAGCTGTTTTTT.

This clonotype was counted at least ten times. CDR3 DNA: TGCGCCAGCAGCTTACCGGGACAGGGAAATGGCTACACCTTC. Protein product: CASSLPGQGNGYTF. The rearrangement uses TRBV5-1 and TRBJ1-2; TRBD1 matches 9 bases. There are 14 residues in the CDR3. The germline V gene encodes CDR1 SGHRS and CDR2 YFSETQ. J was trimmed by 6 bases and V by 2 bases; bases with no gene match: 5.

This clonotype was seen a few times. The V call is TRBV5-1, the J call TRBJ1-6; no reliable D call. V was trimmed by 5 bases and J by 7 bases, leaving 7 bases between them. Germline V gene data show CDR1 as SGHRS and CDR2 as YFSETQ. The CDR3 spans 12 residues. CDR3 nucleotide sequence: TGCGCCAGCAGAGGGCAGAATTCACCCCTCCACTTT. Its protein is CASRGQNSPLHF.

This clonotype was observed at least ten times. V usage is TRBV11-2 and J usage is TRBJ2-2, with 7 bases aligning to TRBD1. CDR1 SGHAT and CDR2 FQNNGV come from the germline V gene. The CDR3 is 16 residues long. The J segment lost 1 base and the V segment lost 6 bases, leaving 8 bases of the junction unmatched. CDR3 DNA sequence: TGTGCCAGCAGGGGATCCACAGGGGAGAACACCGGGGAGCTGTTTTTT. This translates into CASRGSTGENTGELFF.

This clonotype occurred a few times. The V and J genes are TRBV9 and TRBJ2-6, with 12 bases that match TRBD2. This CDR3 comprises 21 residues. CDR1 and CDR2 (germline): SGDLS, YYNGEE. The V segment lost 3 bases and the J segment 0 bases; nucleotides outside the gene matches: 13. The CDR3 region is CASSAPGRTSGDHSGANVLTF. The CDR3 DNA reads TGTGCCAGCAGCGCGCCCGGGAGGACTAGCGGGGACCACTCTGGGGCCAACGTCCTGACTTTC. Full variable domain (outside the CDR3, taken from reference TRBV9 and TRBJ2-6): DSGVTQTPKHLITATGQRVTLRCSPRSGDLSVYWYQQSLDQGLQFLIQYYNGEERAKGNILERFSAQQFPDLHSELNLSSLELGDSALYFCASSAPGRTSGDHSGANVLTFGAGSRLTVL.

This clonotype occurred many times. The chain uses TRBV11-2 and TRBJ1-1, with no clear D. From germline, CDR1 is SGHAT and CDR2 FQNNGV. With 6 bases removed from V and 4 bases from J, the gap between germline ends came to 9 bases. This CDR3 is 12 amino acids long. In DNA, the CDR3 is TGTGCCAGCAGTCCGACCCGCACTGAAGCTTTCTTT. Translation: CASSPTRTEAFF.

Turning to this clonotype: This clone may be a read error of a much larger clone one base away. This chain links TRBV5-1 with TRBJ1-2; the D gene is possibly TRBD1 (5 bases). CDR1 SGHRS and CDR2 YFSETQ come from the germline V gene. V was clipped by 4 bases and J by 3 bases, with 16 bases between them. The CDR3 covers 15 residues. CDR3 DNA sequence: TGCGCCAGCAGCCTACAGACAGACACTTACTATGGCTACACCTTC. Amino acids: CASSLQTDTYYGYTF.

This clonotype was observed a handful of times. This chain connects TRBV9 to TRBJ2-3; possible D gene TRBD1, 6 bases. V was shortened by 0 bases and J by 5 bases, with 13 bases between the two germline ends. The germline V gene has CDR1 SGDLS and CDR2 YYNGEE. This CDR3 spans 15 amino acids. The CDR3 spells CASSVVGRGEDTQYF. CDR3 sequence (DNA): TGTGCCAGCAGCGTAGTTGGCAGGGGAGAAGATACGCAGTATTTT.

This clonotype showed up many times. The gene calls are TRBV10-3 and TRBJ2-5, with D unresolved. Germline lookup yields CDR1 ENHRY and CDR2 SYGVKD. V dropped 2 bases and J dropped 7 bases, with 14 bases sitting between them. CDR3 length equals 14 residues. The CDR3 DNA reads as TGTGCCATCAGTGAGCCTCGGGCCTCCGGGACCCAGTACTTC. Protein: CAISEPRASGTQYF.

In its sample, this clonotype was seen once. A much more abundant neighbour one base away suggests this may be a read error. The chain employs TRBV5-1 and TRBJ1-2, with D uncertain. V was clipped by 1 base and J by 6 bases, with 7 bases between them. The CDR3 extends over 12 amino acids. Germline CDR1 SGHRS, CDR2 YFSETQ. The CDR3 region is CASSLSENGYTF. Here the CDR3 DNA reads TGCGCCAGCAGCTTGTCAGAGAATGGCTACACCTTC.

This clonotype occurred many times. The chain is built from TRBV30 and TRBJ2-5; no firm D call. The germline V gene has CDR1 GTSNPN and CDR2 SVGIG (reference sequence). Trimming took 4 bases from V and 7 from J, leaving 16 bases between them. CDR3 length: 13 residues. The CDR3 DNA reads TGTGCCTGGACCCCTCCCCACGACCCGACCCAGTACTTC. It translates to CAWTPPHDPTQYF. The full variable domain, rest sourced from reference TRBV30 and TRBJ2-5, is SQTIHQWPATLVQPVGSPLSLECTVEGTSNPNLYWYRQAAGRGLQLLFYSVGIGQISSEVPQNLSASRPQDRQFILSSKKLLLSDSGFYLCAWTPPHDPTQYFGPGTRLLVL.

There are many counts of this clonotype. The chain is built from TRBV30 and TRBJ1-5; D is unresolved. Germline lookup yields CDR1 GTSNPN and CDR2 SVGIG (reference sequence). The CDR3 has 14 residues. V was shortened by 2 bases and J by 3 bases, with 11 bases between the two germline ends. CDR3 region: CAWSRSVVNQPQHF. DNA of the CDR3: TGTGCCTGGAGTCGGTCCGTGGTCAATCAGCCCCAGCATTTT.

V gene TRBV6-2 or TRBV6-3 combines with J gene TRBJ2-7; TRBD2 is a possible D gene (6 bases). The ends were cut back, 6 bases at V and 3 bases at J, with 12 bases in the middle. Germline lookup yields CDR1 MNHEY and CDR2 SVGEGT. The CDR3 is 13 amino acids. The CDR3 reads CASRRGVLYEQYF. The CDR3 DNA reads TGTGCCAGCAGACGCGGGGTCCTCTACGAGCAGTACTTC.

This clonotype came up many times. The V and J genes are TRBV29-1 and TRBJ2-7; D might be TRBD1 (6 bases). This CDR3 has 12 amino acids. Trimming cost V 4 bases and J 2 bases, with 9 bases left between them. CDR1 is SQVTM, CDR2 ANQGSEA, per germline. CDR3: CSVGGTTYEQYF. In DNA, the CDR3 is TGCAGCGTTGGGGGGACAACCTACGAGCAGTACTTC.

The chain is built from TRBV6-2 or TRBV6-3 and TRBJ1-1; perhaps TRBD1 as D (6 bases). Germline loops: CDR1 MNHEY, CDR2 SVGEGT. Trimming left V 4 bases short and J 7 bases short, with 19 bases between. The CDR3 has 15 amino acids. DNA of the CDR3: TGTGCCAGCAGTTCCAGGGGCCGCTCAGCTCATGAAGCTTTCTTT. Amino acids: CASSSRGRSAHEAFF.

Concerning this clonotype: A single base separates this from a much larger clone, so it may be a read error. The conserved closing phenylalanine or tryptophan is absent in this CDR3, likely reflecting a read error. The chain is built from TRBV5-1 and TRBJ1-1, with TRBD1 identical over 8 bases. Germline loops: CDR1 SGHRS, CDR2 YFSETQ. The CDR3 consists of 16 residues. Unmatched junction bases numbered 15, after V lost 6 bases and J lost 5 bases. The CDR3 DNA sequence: TGCGCCAGCACCCTGGGGGTGAGACAGGGGATGACTGAAGCTTTCCTT. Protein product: CASTLGVRQGMTEAFL.

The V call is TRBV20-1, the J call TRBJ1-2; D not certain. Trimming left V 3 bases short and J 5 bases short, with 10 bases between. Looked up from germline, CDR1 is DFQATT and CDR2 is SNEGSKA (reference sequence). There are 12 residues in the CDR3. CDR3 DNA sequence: TGCAGTGCTAGTAACAGTCGATATGGCTACACCTTC. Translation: CSASNSRYGYTF.

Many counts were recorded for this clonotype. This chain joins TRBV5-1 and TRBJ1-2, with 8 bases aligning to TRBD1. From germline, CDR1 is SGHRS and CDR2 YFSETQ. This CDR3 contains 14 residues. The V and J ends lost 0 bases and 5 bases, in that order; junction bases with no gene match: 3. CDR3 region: CASSLEGQGYGYTF. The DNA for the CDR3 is TGCGCCAGCAGCTTGGAAGGACAGGGATATGGCTACACCTTC.